This T cell receptor (beta chain) was retrieved from a study of T cells in pancreatic ductal adenocarcinoma. No neoadjuvant therapy was given to the selected pancreatic ductal adenocarcinoma patients before their surgery. Trimming removed 5 bases from V and 1 base from J, with 8 bases in between. The CDR3 loop spans 14 amino acids. CDR1 and CDR2 (germline): MNHNS, SASEGT. Sequencing used immunoSEQ multiplex PCR; TCRdb keeps in-frame clones, though not all of them. There are some 20,000 clones in the sample; around nine tenths occur only once, and around 0.94% lies in the top ten. The sample comprised PBMCs. The TCR sequence derives from a human donor with pancreatic ductal adenocarcinoma. The gene calls are TRBV6-1 and TRBJ1-4, with D hard to call. The CDR3 DNA is TGTGCCAGCAGTAAGACTCGAACTAATGAAAAACTGTTTTTT. Its protein is CASSKTRTNEKLFF.